This T cell receptor (beta chain) was recovered during a study of blood T cells in healthy people across ages. Worth noting for this clonotype: One base away lies a much larger clone, so this may be a sequencing read error.

The second PCR ran about 6 to 12 cycles with a sample-barcoded 5' primer and J-beta primers. MiXCR was run by TCRdb on the 5' RACE reads, yielding one entry per CDR3 protein. This sample carries 1.5 million to 2 million distinct CDR3 sequences, 40% to 55% of them seen once, and the ten largest clones take less than 2.5%. The clonotype originates from a woman aged 40 to 50 in good health. Sequenced material: blood.

This chain's CDR3 is CSAKLEANILTF. CDR3 in DNA: TGCAGTGCAAAGCTTGAGGCCAACATCCTGACTTTC. V usage is TRBV20-1 and J usage is TRBJ2-6, with unresolved D. This CDR3 comprises 12 residues. Germline lookup yields CDR1 DFQATT and CDR2 SNEGSKA (reference sequence).